This section outlines one T cell receptor (beta chain) sequence together with its context. Antigen specificity is unknown. This sample was included in a study of beta chain features in type 1 diabetes. Whole-study results and caveats: Relative to healthy donors, patients appeared to have naive, central memory and Treg TCRB repertoires that were more similar. TCRB CDR3s from Type 1 diabetes patients were moderately but significantly shorter in all four CD4+ subsets.

All of the isolated RNA was reverse transcribed, so expressed TCRB transcripts were sequenced. TCRdb's table, derived via immunoSEQ multiplex PCR, lists solely in-frame clones and lacks some. Here the sample spans roughly 340,000 clones, roughly 12% being singletons. Averaging roughly 100 mL, one heparinised blood draw was given by each donor. Germline V gene lookup returns CDR1 SEHNR and CDR2 FQNEAQ (reference sequence). The CDR3 is made up of 15 amino acids. Trimming pared 3 bases from V and 0 bases from J, leaving 9 bases between. The source is a young woman with type 1 diabetes. The sequencing input was naive CD4+ T cells from blood. The J gene is TRBJ2-1, the V gene TRBV7-9; tentative D call: TRBD2 (5 bases). The CDR3 sequence is CASSFRLSSYNEQFF. In DNA, the CDR3 is TGTGCCAGCAGCTTCCGACTAAGCTCCTACAATGAGCAGTTCTTC.